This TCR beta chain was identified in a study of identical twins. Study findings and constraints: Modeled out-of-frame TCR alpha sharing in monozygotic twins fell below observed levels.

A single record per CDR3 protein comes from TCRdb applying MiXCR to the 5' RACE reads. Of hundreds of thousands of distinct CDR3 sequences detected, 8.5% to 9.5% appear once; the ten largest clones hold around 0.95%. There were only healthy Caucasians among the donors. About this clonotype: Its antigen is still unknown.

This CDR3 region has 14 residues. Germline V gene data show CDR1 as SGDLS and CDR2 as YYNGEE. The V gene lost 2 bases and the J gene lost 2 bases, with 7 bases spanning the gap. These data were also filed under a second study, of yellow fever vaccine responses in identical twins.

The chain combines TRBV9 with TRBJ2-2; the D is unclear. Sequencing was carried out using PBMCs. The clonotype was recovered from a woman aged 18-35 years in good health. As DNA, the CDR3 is TGTGCCAGCAGCGTCTCCAGAAACACCGGGGAGCTGTTTTTT. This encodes CASSVSRNTGELFF.